This record covers a single TCR beta chain. The antigen remains undetermined. This sample stems from a study of B cell selection in AIRE deficiency. This CDR3 comprises 15 residues. Per the germline V gene, CDR1 is LGHNA and CDR2 is YSLEER. Sorted regulatory T cells were CD4-positive, CD25-high and CD127-low or negative. Control samples were from healthy, unrelated donors. General observations from the study: Patient Tconv cells held about 28% of Treg sequences shared by healthy donors.

The repertoire was sequenced with immunoSEQ multiplex PCR; TCRdb's copy has only in-frame clones and lacks some. The sample has 18,000 or so clones; 90% to 95% are singletons. The chain joins TRBV4-3 to TRBJ2-5, with D hard to call. TRBJ2-7 explains the end of the DNA better; the J call may be wrong. Sequenced material: CD4+CD25+ Tregs sorted from PBMCs. The source of this sequence is a human donor in good health. CDR3 sequence (DNA): TGCGCCAGCAGCCAAGGATGGGTTTCAACCTACGAGCAGTACTTC. Protein sequence: CASSQGWVSTYEQYF.